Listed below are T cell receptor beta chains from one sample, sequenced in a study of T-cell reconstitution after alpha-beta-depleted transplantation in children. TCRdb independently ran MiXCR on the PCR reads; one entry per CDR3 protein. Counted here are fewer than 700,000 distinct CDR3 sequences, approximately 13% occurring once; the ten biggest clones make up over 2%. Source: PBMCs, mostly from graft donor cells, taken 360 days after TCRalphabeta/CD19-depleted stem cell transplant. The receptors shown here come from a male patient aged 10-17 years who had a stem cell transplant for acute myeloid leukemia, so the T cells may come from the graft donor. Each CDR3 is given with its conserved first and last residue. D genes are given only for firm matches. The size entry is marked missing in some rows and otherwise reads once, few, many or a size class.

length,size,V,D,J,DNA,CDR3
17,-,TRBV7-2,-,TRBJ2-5,TGTGCCAGCAGCTTAGCACTTGGGGCGGTAGCCCAAGAGACCCAGTACTTC,CASSLALGAVAQETQYF
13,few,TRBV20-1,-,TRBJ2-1,TGCAGTGCTACCGCCACTAGCTACAATGAGCAGTTCTTC,CSATATSYNEQFF
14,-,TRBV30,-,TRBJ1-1,TGTGCCTGGAGTGTACGAAGGGGTTGGACTGAAGCTTTCTTT,CAWSVRRGWTEAFF
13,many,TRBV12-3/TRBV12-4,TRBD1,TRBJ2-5,TGTGCCAGCAGTCCCCAGCTGACAGGGCCTGAGTACTTC,CASSPQLTGPEYF
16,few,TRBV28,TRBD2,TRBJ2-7,TGTGCCAGCAGTTCCCCGGGACTAGCGTCCCCCTACGAGCAGTACTTC,CASSSPGLASPYEQYF
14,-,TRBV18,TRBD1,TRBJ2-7,TGTGCCAGCTCACCGACAGGGGGACCCTACGAGCAGTACTTC,CASSPTGGPYEQYF
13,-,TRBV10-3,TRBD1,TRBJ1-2,TGTGCCATCAGTATACAGGGGGCAAATGGCTACACCTTC,CAISIQGANGYTF
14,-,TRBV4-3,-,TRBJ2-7,TGCGCCAGCAGCCAAAAGGGGGGGTCCTACGAGCAGTACTTC,CASSQKGGSYEQYF
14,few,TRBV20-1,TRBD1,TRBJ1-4,TGCAGTGCTAGGGCCGGGACAGGGGTTGAAAAACTGTTTTTT,CSARAGTGVEKLFF
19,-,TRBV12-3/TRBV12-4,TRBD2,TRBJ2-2,TGTGCCAGCTGTGACAGGCTTCGGCTAGCGGGAACGAACACCGGGGAGCTGTTTTTT,CASCDRLRLAGTNTGELFF
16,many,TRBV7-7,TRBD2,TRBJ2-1,TGTGCTAGCAGTCTTGGGATCAGCGGGAGATTCGATGAGCAGTTCTTC,CASSLGISGRFDEQFF
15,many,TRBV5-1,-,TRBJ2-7,TGCGCCAGCAGCTTGGAAGGGACGGTGTCCTACGAGCAGTACTTC,CASSLEGTVSYEQYF
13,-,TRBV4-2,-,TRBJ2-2,TGTGCCAGCGGCCCCCGGGGACCCGGGGAGCTGTTTTTT,CASGPRGPGELFF
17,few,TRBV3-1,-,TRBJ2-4,TGTGCCAGCAGCCAAGAGGTTCCACGAGGGGCCAAAAACATTCAGTACTTC,CASSQEVPRGAKNIQYF
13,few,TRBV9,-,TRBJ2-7,TGTGCCAGCAGCGTCCCGGGGTCCTACGAGCAGTACTTC,CASSVPGSYEQYF
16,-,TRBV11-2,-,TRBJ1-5,TGTGCCAGCAGCTTAGCCGCGACGGCCAGCAATCAGCCCCAGCATTTT,CASSLAATASNQPQHF
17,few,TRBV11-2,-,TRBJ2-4,TGTGCCAGCAGTGTCCGGGGCCAGCTATGGGCCAAAAACATTCAGTACTTC,CASSVRGQLWAKNIQYF
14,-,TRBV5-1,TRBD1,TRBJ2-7,TGCGCCAGCAGCAAGGACAGGGTGGAGTACGAGCAGTACTTC,CASSKDRVEYEQYF
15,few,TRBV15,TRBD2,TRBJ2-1,TGTGCCACCAGCAGAGATATCCCTAGCGGGACTGAGCAGTTCTTC,CATSRDIPSGTEQFF
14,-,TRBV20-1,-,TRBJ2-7,TGCAGTGCTAGTCGGGGACTCGTACGCGGGGAGCAGTACTTC,CSASRGLVRGEQYF
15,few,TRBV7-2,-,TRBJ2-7,TGTGCCAGCAGCTTAGCCGGCCCGCCCAGCTCCGAGCAGTACTTC,CASSLAGPPSSEQYF
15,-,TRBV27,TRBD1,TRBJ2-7,TGTGCCAGCAGTTCTTCCGGGACAGTAACCTACGAGCAGTACTTC,CASSSSGTVTYEQYF
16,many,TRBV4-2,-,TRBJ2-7,TGTGCCAGCAGCCAAGATCGCGGACTTTCCTCCTACGAGCAGTACTTC,CASSQDRGLSSYEQYF
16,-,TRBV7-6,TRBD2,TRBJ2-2,TGTGCCAGCACCCCATGGGCGGGAGGGGACACCGGGGAGCTGTTTTTT,CASTPWAGGDTGELFF
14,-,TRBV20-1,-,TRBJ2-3,TGCAGTGCTAGTCAAGGATCTGGCACAGATACGCAGTATTTT,CSASQGSGTDTQYF
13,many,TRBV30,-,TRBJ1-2,TGTGCCTGCCCCTATGGGGGAACCTATGGCTACACCTTC,CACPYGGTYGYTF
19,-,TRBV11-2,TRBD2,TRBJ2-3,TGTGCCAGCAGAAGGGCTCGGGTGGGACTAGCGGGAGACAGGGATACGCAGTATTTT,CASRRARVGLAGDRDTQYF
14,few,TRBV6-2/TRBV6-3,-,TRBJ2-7,TGTGCCAGCAGTTTTGGACGATACAATTACGAGCAGTACTTC,CASSFGRYNYEQYF
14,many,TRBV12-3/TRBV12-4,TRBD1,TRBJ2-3,TGTGCCAGCAGTCCCGGACAGGCGATGGATACGCAGTATTTT,CASSPGQAMDTQYF
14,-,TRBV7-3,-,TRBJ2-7,TGTGCCAGCAGCTCAAGAACTGGACGAGGCGAGCAGTACTTC,CASSSRTGRGEQYF
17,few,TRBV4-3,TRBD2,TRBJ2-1,TGCGCCAGCAGCCATCGAACCGGGACTAGCGGGTACAATGAGCAGTTCTTC,CASSHRTGTSGYNEQFF
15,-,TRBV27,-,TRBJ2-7,TGTGCCAGCAGTCGAACTGTAGGGGCAGCCTACGAGCAGTACTTC,CASSRTVGAAYEQYF
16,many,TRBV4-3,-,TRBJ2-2,TGCGCCAGCAGCCTACAGGGAACCCTCAACACCGGGGAGCTGTTTTTT,CASSLQGTLNTGELFF
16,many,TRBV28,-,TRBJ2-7,TGTGCCAGCAGTCCCGGGGACGGCTTAGTAAGGTACGAGCAGTACTTC,CASSPGDGLVRYEQYF
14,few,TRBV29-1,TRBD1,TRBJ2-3,TGCAGCGTTGAAATAACAGGGGTATTTGATACGCAGTATTTT,CSVEITGVFDTQYF
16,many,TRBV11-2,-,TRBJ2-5,TGTGCCAGCAGCCTGCGGCCGGACGACGGCTCCGAGACCCAGTACTTC,CASSLRPDDGSETQYF
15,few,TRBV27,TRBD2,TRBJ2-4,TGTGCCAGCAGTTTTGGCGGGAGGGATTTAAACATTCAGTACTTC,CASSFGGRDLNIQYF
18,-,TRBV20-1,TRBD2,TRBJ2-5,TGCAGTGCTAGAGGGAAAACCACCGGGACTAACCTCCAAGAGACCCAGTACTTC,CSARGKTTGTNLQETQYF
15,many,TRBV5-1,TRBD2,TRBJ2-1,TGCGCCAGCAGCCCGGGACTAGCGTCCTACAATGAGCAGTTCTTC,CASSPGLASYNEQFF
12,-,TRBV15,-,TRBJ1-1,TGTGCCACCAGCGAGGCCCGGGCAGAAGCTTTCTTT,CATSEARAEAFF
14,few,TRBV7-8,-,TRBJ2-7,TGTGCCAGCAGCTTAATGACTCCGTCCTACGAGCAGTACTTC,CASSLMTPSYEQYF
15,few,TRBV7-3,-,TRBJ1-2,TGTGCCAGCAGCAGCGGTCCCGGGGGCTTCTATGGCTACACCTTC,CASSSGPGGFYGYTF
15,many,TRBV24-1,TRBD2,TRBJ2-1,TGTGCCACCAGTCGGACTAGCGGGTTCTTTAATGAGCAGTTCTTC,CATSRTSGFFNEQFF
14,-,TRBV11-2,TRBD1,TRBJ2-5,TGTGCCAGCAGCCCGGCGACAGGGTTGGAGACCCAGTACTTC,CASSPATGLETQYF
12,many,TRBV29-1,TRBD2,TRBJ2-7,TGCAGCACTCGGACTAGTCAGTCCGAGCAGTACTTC,CSTRTSQSEQYF
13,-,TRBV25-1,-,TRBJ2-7,TGTGCCAGCAGTCAACACAGGTCCTACGAGCAGTACTTC,CASSQHRSYEQYF
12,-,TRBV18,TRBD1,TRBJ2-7,TGTGCCAGCTCAAACAGGGGCGACGAGCAGTACTTC,CASSNRGDEQYF
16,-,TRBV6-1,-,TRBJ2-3,TGTGCCAGCACCCTTACCCGGAGGGCTAGCACAGATACGCAGTATTTT,CASTLTRRASTDTQYF
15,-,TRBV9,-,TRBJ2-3,TGTGCCAGCAGCGTAGGTTTGGGTTGGACAGATACGGAGTATTTT,CASSVGLGWTDTEYF
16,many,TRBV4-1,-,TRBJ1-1,TGCGCCAGCAGCCTCCCATCGGAGAGAATGAACACTGAAGCTTTCTTT,CASSLPSERMNTEAFF
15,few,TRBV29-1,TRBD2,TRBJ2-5,TGCAGCGCGAGGACTAGCGGGAGGGCCCGTGAGACCCAGTACTTC,CSARTSGRARETQYF
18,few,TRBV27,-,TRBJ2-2,TGTGCCAGTAACCAGGGACAGGACGGGGGGGAGCGCCCCGGGGAGCTGTTTTTT,CASNQGQDGGERPGELFF